This T cell receptor beta chain was retrieved from a study of blood T cell repertoires in COVID-19. Assay used: immunoSEQ multiplex PCR; TCRdb lists only in-frame clones, some missing. Found here are approximately 24,000 clones, about 92% of them singletons; the top ten hold roughly 2.1%. Germline assignment: CDR1 SGHVS and CDR2 FQNEAQ. V shed 5 bases and J shed 7 bases, with 26 bases lying between them. CDR3 length equals 18 residues. The V call is TRBV7-8, the J call TRBJ1-4; D remains unclear. The source of this sequence is a human donor in a cohort sampled during active COVID-19. Sequencing used peripheral blood. The CDR3 protein is CASSPSPFRGERSEKLFF. In DNA, the CDR3 is TGTGCCAGCAGCCCATCACCATTCCGCGGAGAACGTAGTGAAAAACTGTTTTTT. The full variable domain, its missing parts supplied by reference TRBV7-8 and TRBJ1-4, is GAGVSQSPRYKVAKRGQDVALRCDPISGHVSLFWYQQALGQGPEFLTYFQNEAQLDKSGLPSDRFFAERPEGSVSTLKIQRTQQEDSAVYLCASSPSPFRGERSEKLFFGSGTQLSVL.